Reported below is one TCR beta chain. Recruits, aged roughly 18 to 100 years, lived in 20 to 30 US areas. The sample comes from a study of blood T cell repertoires in COVID-19. Background on the study: PBMCs, B-cell-depleted T cells, or T cells provided the cDNA or gDNA that made up the material.

The assay was immunoSEQ multiplex PCR, and TCRdb's table has in-frame clones only and misses some. The sample lists some 250,000 clones, just over 90% occurring once. The CDR3 consists of 14 residues. Germline V gives CDR1 SGHNT, CDR2 YYREEE (reference sequence). V was pared by 5 bases and J by 8 bases, with 19 bases between. The source is a woman in her thirties or forties with acute COVID-19. What was sequenced was PBMCs or T cells enriched from blood (not recorded which). J is TRBJ1-2 and V is TRBV5-4; D might be TRBD1 (5 bases). CDR3 in amino acids: CASSRDSSSTGYTF. The CDR3 region has the DNA TGTGCCAGCAGTCGGGACTCATCTTCCACGGGCTACACCTTC.